This T cell receptor gamma chain originates from a study of gammadelta T cells in human blood (dated by TCRdb to the early 2020s). What the study reported, not specific to this receptor: According to the study, polyclonal expansion of innate gamma-delta T cells right after birth appeared to be driven by microbial exposure.

Libraries were made using RT-PCR. Sequenced using an Illumina MiSeq. TCRdb reanalyzed the public reads with the CATT caller, and identical DNA sequences were merged afterwards. The sample table records roughly 130 gamma-chain clones; roughly 15% of these occur just once. The ten largest clonotypes hold about 81% of the sample. Based on the germline V gene (reference sequence), the CDR1 and CDR2 sequences are VTNTFY and YDVSTARD. V trim: 0 bases; J trim: 7 bases; unmatched bases: 6. The CDR3 runs 13 residues from the cysteine to the phenylalanine. Only CDR3 DNA remains: 39 bases, in frame from the first base. This clone was seen a handful of times. Its recognized antigen is unknown. The protein in TCRdb stems from a much larger clone and differs at residue 7 from this DNA's translation, likely a read error; here the protein is translated from the DNA.

The sequencing sample was made of non-Vgamma9Vdelta2 gamma-delta T cells from adult blood. The chain was built from TRGV3 and TRGJ1 or TRGJ2. The clonotype comes from a human donor. The CDR3 loop reads CATWDRQGYKKLF. The DNA sequence is given as TGTGCCACCTGGGACAGGCAGGGCTATAAGAAACTCTTT.